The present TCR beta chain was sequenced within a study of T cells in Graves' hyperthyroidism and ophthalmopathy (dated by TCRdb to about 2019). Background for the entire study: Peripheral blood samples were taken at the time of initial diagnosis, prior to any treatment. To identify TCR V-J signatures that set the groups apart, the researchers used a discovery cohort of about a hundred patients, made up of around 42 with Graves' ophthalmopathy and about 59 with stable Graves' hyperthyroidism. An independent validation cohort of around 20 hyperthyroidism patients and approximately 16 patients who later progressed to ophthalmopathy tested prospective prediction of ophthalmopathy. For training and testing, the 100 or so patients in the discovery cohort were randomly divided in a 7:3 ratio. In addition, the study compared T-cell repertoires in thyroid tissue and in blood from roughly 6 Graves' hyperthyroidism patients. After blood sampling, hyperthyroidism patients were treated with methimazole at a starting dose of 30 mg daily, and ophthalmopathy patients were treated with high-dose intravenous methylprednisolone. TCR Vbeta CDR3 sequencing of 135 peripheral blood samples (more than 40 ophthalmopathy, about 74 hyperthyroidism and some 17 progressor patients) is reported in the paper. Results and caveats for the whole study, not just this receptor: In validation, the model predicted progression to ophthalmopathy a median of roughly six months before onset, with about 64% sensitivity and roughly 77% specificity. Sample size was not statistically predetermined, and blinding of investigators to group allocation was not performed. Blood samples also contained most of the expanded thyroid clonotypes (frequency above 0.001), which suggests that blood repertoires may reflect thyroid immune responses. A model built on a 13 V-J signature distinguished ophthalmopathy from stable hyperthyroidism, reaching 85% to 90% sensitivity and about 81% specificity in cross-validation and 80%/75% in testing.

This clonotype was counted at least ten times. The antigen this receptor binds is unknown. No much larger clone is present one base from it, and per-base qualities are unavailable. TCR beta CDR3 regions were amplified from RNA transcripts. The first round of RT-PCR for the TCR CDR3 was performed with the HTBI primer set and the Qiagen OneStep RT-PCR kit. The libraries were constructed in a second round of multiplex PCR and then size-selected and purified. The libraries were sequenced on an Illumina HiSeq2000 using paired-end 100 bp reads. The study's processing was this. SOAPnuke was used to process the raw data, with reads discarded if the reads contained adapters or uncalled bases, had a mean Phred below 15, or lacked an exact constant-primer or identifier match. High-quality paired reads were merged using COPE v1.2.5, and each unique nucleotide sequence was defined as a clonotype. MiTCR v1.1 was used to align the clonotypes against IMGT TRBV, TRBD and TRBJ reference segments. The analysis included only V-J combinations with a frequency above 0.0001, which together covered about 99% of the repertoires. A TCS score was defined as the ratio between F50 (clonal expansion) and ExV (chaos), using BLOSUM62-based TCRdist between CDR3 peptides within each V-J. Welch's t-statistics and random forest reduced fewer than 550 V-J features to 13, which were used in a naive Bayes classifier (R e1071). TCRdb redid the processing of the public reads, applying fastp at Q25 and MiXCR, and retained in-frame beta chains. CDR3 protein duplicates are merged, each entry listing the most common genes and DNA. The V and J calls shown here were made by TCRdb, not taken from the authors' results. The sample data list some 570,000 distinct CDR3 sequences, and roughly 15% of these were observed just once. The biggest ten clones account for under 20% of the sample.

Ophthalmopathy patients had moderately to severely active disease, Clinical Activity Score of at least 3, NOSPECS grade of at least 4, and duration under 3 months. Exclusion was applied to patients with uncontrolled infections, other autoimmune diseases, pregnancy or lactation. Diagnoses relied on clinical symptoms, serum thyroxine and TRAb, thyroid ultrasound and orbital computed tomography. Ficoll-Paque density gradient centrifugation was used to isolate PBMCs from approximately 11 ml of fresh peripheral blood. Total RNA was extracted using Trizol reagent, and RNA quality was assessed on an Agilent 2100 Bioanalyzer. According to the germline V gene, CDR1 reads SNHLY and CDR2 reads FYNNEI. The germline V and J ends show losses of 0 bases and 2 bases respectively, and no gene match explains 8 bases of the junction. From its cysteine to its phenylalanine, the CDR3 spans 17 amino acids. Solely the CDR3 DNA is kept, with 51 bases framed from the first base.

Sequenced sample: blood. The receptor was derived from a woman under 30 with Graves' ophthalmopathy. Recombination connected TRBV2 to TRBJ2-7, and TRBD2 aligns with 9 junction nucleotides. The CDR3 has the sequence CASSEAAQAGGPYEQYF. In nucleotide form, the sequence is TGTGCCAGCAGTGAAGCGGCGCAAGCGGGAGGCCCCTACGAGCAGTACTTC.